The clone carrying this TCR beta chain was seen at least ten times. Its antigen is undetermined. Specified time point: sample taken at primary tumor resection. Samples were donated by 72 untreated early-stage non-small cell lung cancer patients. Frozen PBMC, nontumor lung or tumor provided whole RNA, which was sequenced unsorted. The record originates from a study of spatial heterogeneity in lung cancer. Study-level background: A module score for T cells, taken from matched bulk RNA-seq, correlated strongly with TCR transcript counts in tumor regions. On average, each unique TCR and UMI combination appeared more than ten times in raw reads. Study-wide points: Within tumors, counts of expanded alpha and beta TCRs tracked tumor mutation counts.

The V end lost 5 bases, the J end lost 6 bases, and 10 bases lay between the germline ends. Looked up from germline, CDR1 is MNHEY and CDR2 is SVGAGI. The CDR3 loop spans 13 amino acids. In TCRdb, the 5' RACE reads were re-called with MiXCR into one record per CDR3 protein. The table records 8,000 to 10,000 distinct CDR3 sequences, about 6% of them present only once. This TCR was recovered from a male donor with early-stage non-small cell lung cancer. The specimen comprised lung tumor tissue, sampled at surgery. The chain uses TRBV6-5 and TRBJ2-2; D is unresolved. CDR3 DNA sequence: TGTGCCAGCAGTCATAAGGGTTCCGGGGAGCTGTTTTTT. Translating gives CASSHKGSGELFF.